Listed below are T cell receptor beta chains from one sample, sequenced in a study of ipilimumab plus nivolumab after autologous stem cell transplantation. Profiled with immunoSEQ multiplex PCR; TCRdb holds only in-frame clones, not every one. Among roughly 43,000 clones listed, about 88% were seen once. The material sequenced was PBMCs, taken in a trial of ipilimumab plus nivolumab as post-transplant consolidation. The receptors come from a male donor with multiple myeloma. Each CDR3 is given with its conserved first and last residue. Fields, in order: clone size, J gene, D gene, V gene, CDR3 protein, CDR3 DNA. The D gene is left open where the match is weak. Clone size is not always given. Where it is, it says once, few, many or a class for expanded clones.

clone_size: NA; j_call: TRBJ1-1; d_call: NA; v_call: TRBV5-4; cdr3_aa: CASRFGANTEAFF; cdr3_nt: TGTGCCAGCAGGTTTGGGGCGAACACTGAAGCTTTCTTT
clone_size: NA; j_call: TRBJ2-7; d_call: NA; v_call: TRBV30; cdr3_aa: CAWSGGGEQYF; cdr3_nt: TGTGCCTGGAGTGGTGGCGGGGAGCAGTACTTC
clone_size: NA; j_call: TRBJ2-1; d_call: NA; v_call: TRBV11-2; cdr3_aa: CASSLEGHTQKQFF; cdr3_nt: TGTGCCAGCAGCTTAGAGGGACACACTCAGAAGCAGTTCTTC
clone_size: once; j_call: TRBJ1-1; d_call: NA; v_call: TRBV6-5; cdr3_aa: CASSWQGMNTEAFF; cdr3_nt: TGTGCCAGCAGTTGGCAGGGAATGAACACTGAAGCTTTCTTT
clone_size: NA; j_call: TRBJ2-7; d_call: TRBD1; v_call: TRBV9; cdr3_aa: CASSVIPRDRDYEQYF; cdr3_nt: TGTGCCAGCAGCGTCATCCCCCGGGACAGAGACTACGAGCAGTACTTC
clone_size: NA; j_call: TRBJ1-2; d_call: NA; v_call: TRBV10-1; cdr3_aa: CASSEADLSGYTF; cdr3_nt: TGCGCCAGCAGTGAGGCCGACCTCTCCGGCTACACCTTC
clone_size: NA; j_call: TRBJ1-6; d_call: NA; v_call: TRBV19; cdr3_aa: CASSGRTGGYSPLHF; cdr3_nt: TGTGCCAGTAGTGGGCGGACTGGGGGTTATTCACCCCTCCACTTT
clone_size: NA; j_call: TRBJ2-1; d_call: NA; v_call: TRBV7-3; cdr3_aa: CASSSTDNEQFF; cdr3_nt: TGTGCCAGCAGCTCGACAGACAATGAGCAGTTCTTC
clone_size: NA; j_call: TRBJ2-1; d_call: NA; v_call: TRBV18; cdr3_aa: CASSPIPGTSSYNEQFF; cdr3_nt: TGTGCCAGCTCACCGATTCCCGGGACAAGCTCCTACAATGAGCAGTTCTTC
clone_size: NA; j_call: TRBJ1-1; d_call: NA; v_call: TRBV7-9; cdr3_aa: CASSLKGGLAEAFF; cdr3_nt: TGTGCCAGCAGCTTAAAAGGCGGGTTAGCTGAAGCTTTCTTT
clone_size: NA; j_call: TRBJ1-1; d_call: NA; v_call: TRBV5-1; cdr3_aa: CASSLNTRNTEAFF; cdr3_nt: TGCGCCAGCAGCTTGAACACTAGAAACACTGAAGCTTTCTTT
clone_size: NA; j_call: TRBJ2-7; d_call: TRBD1; v_call: TRBV5-6; cdr3_aa: CASSSPGQGDHEQYF; cdr3_nt: TGTGCCAGCAGCTCCCCGGGACAGGGGGACCACGAGCAGTACTTC
clone_size: NA; j_call: TRBJ2-7; d_call: TRBD1; v_call: TRBV10-3; cdr3_aa: CAITGQGNPYEQYF; cdr3_nt: TGTGCCATCACGGGACAGGGGAACCCCTACGAGCAGTACTTC
clone_size: once; j_call: TRBJ2-5; d_call: TRBD2; v_call: TRBV6-4; cdr3_aa: CASSPTGGGETQYF; cdr3_nt: TGTGCCAGCAGTCCGACTGGCGGGGGAGAGACCCAGTACTTC
clone_size: NA; j_call: TRBJ2-3; d_call: NA; v_call: TRBV27; cdr3_aa: CASIGREPGQVHGDTQYF; cdr3_nt: TGTGCCAGCATAGGGAGGGAACCCGGACAGGTACATGGAGATACGCAGTATTTT
clone_size: NA; j_call: TRBJ2-4; d_call: NA; v_call: TRBV18; cdr3_aa: CASSAFEALAKNIQYF; cdr3_nt: TGTGCCAGCTCAGCCTTTGAGGCACTAGCCAAAAACATTCAGTACTTC
clone_size: NA; j_call: TRBJ1-6; d_call: TRBD1; v_call: TRBV4-3; cdr3_aa: CASSQVGTGGDSPLHF; cdr3_nt: TGCGCCAGCAGCCAAGTCGGGACAGGGGGCGATTCACCCCTCCACTTT
clone_size: NA; j_call: TRBJ1-1; d_call: NA; v_call: TRBV11-2; cdr3_aa: CASSFYDTEAFF; cdr3_nt: TGTGCCAGCAGCTTTTACGACACTGAAGCTTTCTTT
clone_size: once; j_call: TRBJ2-3; d_call: NA; v_call: TRBV4-3; cdr3_aa: CASSQVGHSTDTQYF; cdr3_nt: TGCGCCAGCAGCCAAGTAGGACACAGCACAGATACGCAGTATTTT
clone_size: NA; j_call: TRBJ2-7; d_call: TRBD1; v_call: TRBV4-1; cdr3_aa: CASSHGTASYEQYF; cdr3_nt: TGCGCCAGCAGCCACGGGACAGCTTCCTACGAGCAGTACTTC
clone_size: NA; j_call: TRBJ2-2; d_call: NA; v_call: TRBV7-3; cdr3_aa: CASSTGLNTGELFF; cdr3_nt: TGTGCCAGCAGCACGGGACTTAACACCGGGGAGCTGTTTTTT
clone_size: NA; j_call: TRBJ1-2; d_call: TRBD1; v_call: TRBV27; cdr3_aa: CASSPWDRGGYTF; cdr3_nt: TGTGCCAGCAGTCCTTGGGACAGGGGAGGCTACACCTTC
clone_size: few; j_call: TRBJ2-5; d_call: NA; v_call: TRBV6-1; cdr3_aa: CASSGQGNQETQYF; cdr3_nt: TGTGCCAGCAGTGGACAAGGGAACCAAGAGACCCAGTACTTC
clone_size: NA; j_call: TRBJ1-2; d_call: TRBD1; v_call: TRBV28; cdr3_aa: CASSFGGTGRAYGYTF; cdr3_nt: TGTGCCAGCAGTTTCGGGGGGACAGGGCGGGCCTATGGCTACACCTTC
clone_size: NA; j_call: TRBJ2-1; d_call: NA; v_call: TRBV4-2; cdr3_aa: CASSRDLYNEQFF; cdr3_nt: TGTGCCAGCAGCCGGGACCTCTACAATGAGCAGTTCTTC
clone_size: NA; j_call: TRBJ1-5; d_call: NA; v_call: TRBV6-1; cdr3_aa: CASSDFPPEQPQHF; cdr3_nt: TGTGCCAGCAGCGATTTCCCCCCGGAGCAGCCCCAGCATTTT
clone_size: NA; j_call: TRBJ2-7; d_call: NA; v_call: TRBV27; cdr3_aa: CASSPTNRAEQYF; cdr3_nt: TGTGCCAGCAGTCCCACCAACAGGGCCGAGCAGTACTTC
clone_size: NA; j_call: TRBJ1-5; d_call: NA; v_call: TRBV7-2; cdr3_aa: CASSSEGDQPQHF; cdr3_nt: TGTGCCAGCAGCTCGGAAGGGGACCAGCCCCAGCATTTT
clone_size: few; j_call: TRBJ2-1; d_call: NA; v_call: TRBV19; cdr3_aa: CASSPGSYEQFF; cdr3_nt: TGTGCCAGTAGTCCCGGGTCGTATGAGCAGTTCTTC
clone_size: NA; j_call: TRBJ1-2; d_call: NA; v_call: TRBV4-1; cdr3_aa: CASSQGLGMGNYGYTF; cdr3_nt: TGCGCCAGCAGCCAAGGGCTAGGAATGGGCAACTATGGCTACACCTTC
clone_size: NA; j_call: TRBJ1-2; d_call: NA; v_call: TRBV19; cdr3_aa: CASTSEWSNYGYTF; cdr3_nt: TGTGCCAGTACCTCAGAGTGGTCCAACTATGGCTACACCTTC
clone_size: NA; j_call: TRBJ1-4; d_call: NA; v_call: TRBV19; cdr3_aa: CASSPSGWDEKLFF; cdr3_nt: TGTGCCAGTAGCCCGTCGGGCTGGGATGAAAAACTGTTTTTT
clone_size: NA; j_call: TRBJ2-7; d_call: TRBD2; v_call: TRBV4-1; cdr3_aa: CASSQAGLADAYEQYF; cdr3_nt: TGCGCCAGCAGCCAGGCCGGACTAGCGGACGCCTACGAGCAGTACTTC
clone_size: NA; j_call: TRBJ2-1; d_call: NA; v_call: TRBV2; cdr3_aa: CARTGSYNEQFF; cdr3_nt: TGTGCCAGAACCGGCTCCTACAATGAGCAGTTCTTC
clone_size: NA; j_call: TRBJ1-6; d_call: NA; v_call: TRBV23-1; cdr3_aa: CASGGQRRGPSYNSPLHF; cdr3_nt: TGCGCCAGCGGGGGACAACGGCGGGGTCCCTCCTATAATTCACCCCTCCACTTT
clone_size: NA; j_call: TRBJ1-5; d_call: NA; v_call: TRBV10-3; cdr3_aa: CAISESTPRNQPQHF; cdr3_nt: TGTGCCATCAGTGAGTCGACACCCAGGAATCAGCCCCAGCATTTT
clone_size: NA; j_call: TRBJ1-5; d_call: NA; v_call: TRBV30; cdr3_aa: CAWNRQDGQPQHF; cdr3_nt: TGTGCCTGGAACCGACAGGATGGTCAGCCCCAGCATTTT
clone_size: NA; j_call: TRBJ2-7; d_call: NA; v_call: TRBV19; cdr3_aa: CASASGTATYEQYF; cdr3_nt: TGTGCCAGTGCCTCCGGGACTGCAACCTACGAGCAGTACTTC
clone_size: NA; j_call: TRBJ1-2; d_call: NA; v_call: TRBV27; cdr3_aa: CASSWTANYGYTF; cdr3_nt: TGTGCCAGCAGTTGGACTGCTAACTATGGCTACACCTTC
clone_size: NA; j_call: TRBJ1-4; d_call: NA; v_call: TRBV2; cdr3_aa: CASSEASVGLFGKLFF; cdr3_nt: TGTGCCAGCAGTGAAGCATCAGTAGGGCTTTTCGGAAAACTGTTTTTT
clone_size: NA; j_call: TRBJ1-2; d_call: NA; v_call: TRBV5-8; cdr3_aa: CASSPPVRYGYTF; cdr3_nt: TGTGCCAGCAGTCCACCGGTCCGGTATGGCTACACCTTC
clone_size: NA; j_call: TRBJ2-7; d_call: NA; v_call: TRBV2; cdr3_aa: CASSEAGWSYEQYF; cdr3_nt: TGTGCCAGCAGTGAAGCAGGGTGGTCCTACGAGCAGTACTTC
clone_size: NA; j_call: TRBJ1-1; d_call: TRBD1; v_call: TRBV6-5; cdr3_aa: CASRGQGAGGAEAFF; cdr3_nt: TGTGCCAGCAGGGGACAGGGGGCAGGAGGGGCTGAAGCTTTCTTT
clone_size: NA; j_call: TRBJ2-3; d_call: NA; v_call: TRBV5-5; cdr3_aa: CASRGFRTDTQYF; cdr3_nt: TGTGCCAGTCGGGGGTTTAGAACAGATACGCAGTATTTT
clone_size: NA; j_call: TRBJ1-5; d_call: TRBD1; v_call: TRBV7-2; cdr3_aa: CASSPDRGSNQPQHF; cdr3_nt: TGTGCCAGCAGCCCTGACAGGGGAAGCAATCAGCCCCAGCATTTT
clone_size: NA; j_call: TRBJ1-4; d_call: NA; v_call: TRBV30; cdr3_aa: CAWSRGTYEKLFF; cdr3_nt: TGTGCCTGGAGTCGCGGGACTTATGAAAAACTGTTTTTT
clone_size: NA; j_call: TRBJ1-3; d_call: NA; v_call: TRBV7-9; cdr3_aa: CASSHSAGNTIYF; cdr3_nt: TGTGCCAGCAGCCACTCGGCTGGAAACACCATATATTTT
clone_size: once; j_call: TRBJ1-4; d_call: TRBD1; v_call: TRBV18; cdr3_aa: CASSPGSGQGADEKLFF; cdr3_nt: TGTGCCAGCTCACCGGGTAGCGGACAGGGGGCTGACGAAAAACTGTTTTTT
clone_size: NA; j_call: TRBJ1-5; d_call: TRBD1; v_call: TRBV19; cdr3_aa: CASSIDPPGTGGRCSNQPQHF; cdr3_nt: TGTGCCAGTAGTATAGACCCTCCCGGGACAGGGGGGAGGTGTAGCAATCAGCCCCAGCATTTT
clone_size: NA; j_call: TRBJ1-6; d_call: NA; v_call: TRBV6-5; cdr3_aa: CASNDRDPSKPLHF; cdr3_nt: TGTGCCAGCAACGACCGGGACCCCTCGAAACCCCTCCACTTT
clone_size: NA; j_call: TRBJ1-5; d_call: TRBD1; v_call: TRBV15; cdr3_aa: CATGQGHSNQPQHF; cdr3_nt: TGTGCCACCGGACAGGGCCATAGCAATCAGCCCCAGCATTTT
clone_size: NA; j_call: TRBJ1-5; d_call: NA; v_call: TRBV19; cdr3_aa: CASKLPGGSDQPQHF; cdr3_nt: TGTGCCAGTAAATTGCCGGGGGGGAGTGATCAGCCCCAGCATTTT
clone_size: NA; j_call: TRBJ2-7; d_call: NA; v_call: TRBV7-8; cdr3_aa: CASIPNRRDREQYF; cdr3_nt: TGTGCCAGCATCCCTAACAGAAGGGATCGCGAGCAGTACTTC
clone_size: NA; j_call: TRBJ2-1; d_call: NA; v_call: TRBV5-4; cdr3_aa: CASSRDSYYNNEQFF; cdr3_nt: TGTGCCAGCAGCCGGGACTCCTACTATAACAATGAGCAGTTCTTC